This entry lists 10 T cell receptor beta chains sequenced from one sample in a study of blood T cell repertoires in COVID-19. Here immunoSEQ multiplex PCR was the method, and the copy in TCRdb shows in-frame clones only, minus some. The sample yields 150,000 to 200,000 clones, around 87% seen once. Input material: peripheral blood. The receptors were gathered from a man aged 50-60 years with acute or convalescent COVID-19.

This chain uses TRBV28 with TRBJ1-5; a possible D gene is TRBD1 (5 bases). CDR3 length: 14 residues. CDR1 and CDR2 from the germline V gene are MDHEN and SYDVKM. Trimming removed 10 bases from V and 5 bases from J, with 18 bases in between. CDR3 coding DNA: TGTGCCACCACCCCGGGGGGGACGTATCAGCCCCAGCATTTT. This gives the protein CATTPGGTYQPQHF.

The chain combines TRBV28 with TRBJ2-7; 8 nucleotides agree with TRBD2. Trimming removed 6 bases from V and 5 bases from J; junction bases left unmatched: 27. The CDR3 runs 20 residues. The germline V gene has CDR1 MDHEN and CDR2 SYDVKM. The CDR3 DNA reads as TGTGCCAGCAGCCCTTCCATCTTGACGAGCGGGAGAAAGGGTCGGAACGAGCAGTACTTC. The encoded protein is CASSPSILTSGRKGRNEQYF.

V and J are TRBV28 and TRBJ2-7, with D possibly being TRBD1 (5 bases). The CDR3 has 16 residues. Germline CDR1 is MDHEN and CDR2 is SYDVKM. V was pared by 2 bases and J by 2 bases, with 16 bases between. CDR3 loop: CASSLPGEQVTYEQYF. The CDR3 coding sequence is TGTGCCAGCAGTTTACCCGGTGAACAGGTAACCTACGAGCAGTACTTC.

CDR3 residues: CASSLGSSGSTDTQYF. For the CDR3, the DNA is TGCGCCAGCAGCTTGGGGTCTAGCGGGAGTACAGATACGCAGTATTTT. This chain connects TRBV5-1 to TRBJ2-3, with 10 bases that match TRBD2. Looked up from germline, CDR1 is SGHRS and CDR2 is YFSETQ. CDR3 length equals 16 residues. V gave up 0 bases and J gave up 3 bases; unmatched junction bases: 4.

The chain is built from TRBV28 and TRBJ2-5; 10 bases are shared with TRBD1. Germline V gene lookup returns CDR1 MDHEN and CDR2 SYDVKM. The CDR3 totals 13 residues. The trim removed 9 bases at V and 5 bases at J, leaving 6 bases unmatched. Written as DNA, the CDR3 is TGTGCCAGTCTGACAGGGGGCCGGGAGACCCAGTACTTC. Its translation: CASLTGGRETQYF.

The chain combines TRBV7-3 with TRBJ2-5, with D possibly being TRBD2 (5 bases). Germline V CDR1 and CDR2: SGHTA, FQGTGA. CDR3 length equals 13 residues. The V end was cut by 5 bases, the J end by 7 bases, with 14 bases between. CDR3 sequence reads: CASSIDLGGTQYF. The CDR3 DNA reads as TGTGCCAGCAGCATAGACTTAGGAGGGACCCAGTACTTC.

This chain uses TRBV28 with TRBJ2-5; 7 positions agree with TRBD1. This CDR3 has 13 residues. Germline-derived CDR1 and CDR2 are MDHEN and SYDVKM. V lost 5 bases and J lost 2; bases outside the gene matches: 2. The CDR3 here is CASSTGQQETQYF. The CDR3 nucleotides read TGTGCCAGCAGTACGGGACAGCAAGAGACCCAGTACTTC.

This chain connects TRBV27 to TRBJ2-2; a weak D match, TRBD1 (5 bases). With 2 bases removed from V and 6 bases from J, the gap between germline ends came to 10 bases. Germline values: CDR1 MNHEY, CDR2 SMNVEV (reference sequence). There are 14 residues in the CDR3. The CDR3 here is CASSLQGAAGELFF. The DNA for the CDR3 is TGTGCCAGCAGTTTACAGGGCGCGGCCGGGGAGCTGTTTTTT.

The chain combines TRBV5-1 with TRBJ2-3, with D tentatively TRBD1 (6 bases). The CDR3 runs 14 residues. Trimming cost V 4 bases and J 0 bases, with 9 bases left between them. Looked up from germline, CDR1 is SGHRS and CDR2 is YFSETQ. The CDR3 DNA reads as TGCGCCAGCAGCGCCGGACAGAGCACAGATACGCAGTATTTT. As protein: CASSAGQSTDTQYF.

V is TRBV5-8 and J is TRBJ2-6, with 12 positions matching TRBD1. CDR3 length equals 20 residues. Germline V gives CDR1 SGHTS, CDR2 YDEGEE. V trimming: 4 bases; J trimming: 0 bases; junction bases outside the gene matches: 11. The CDR3 here is CASSRDRGPAGNSGANVLTF. In DNA, the CDR3 is TGTGCCAGCAGCCGGGACAGGGGGCCAGCGGGAAACTCTGGGGCCAACGTCCTGACTTTC.